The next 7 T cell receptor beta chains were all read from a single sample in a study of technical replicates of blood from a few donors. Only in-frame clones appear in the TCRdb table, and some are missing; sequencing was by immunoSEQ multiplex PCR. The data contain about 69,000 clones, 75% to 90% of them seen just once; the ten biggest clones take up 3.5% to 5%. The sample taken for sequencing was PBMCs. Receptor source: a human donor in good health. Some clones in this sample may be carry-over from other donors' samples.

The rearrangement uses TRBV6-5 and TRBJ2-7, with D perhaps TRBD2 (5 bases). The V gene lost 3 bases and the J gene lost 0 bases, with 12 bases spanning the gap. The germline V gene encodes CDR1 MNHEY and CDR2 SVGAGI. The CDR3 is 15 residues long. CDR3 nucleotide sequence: TGTGCCAGCAGTTATCGCGGGCTCAGCTCCTACGAGCAGTACTTC. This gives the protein CASSYRGLSSYEQYF.

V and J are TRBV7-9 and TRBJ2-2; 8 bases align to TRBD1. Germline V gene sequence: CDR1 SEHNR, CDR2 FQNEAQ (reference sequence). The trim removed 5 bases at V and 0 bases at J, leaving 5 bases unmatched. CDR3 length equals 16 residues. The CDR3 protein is CASSLQGESNTGELFF. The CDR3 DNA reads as TGTGCCAGCAGCCTACAGGGGGAGTCGAACACCGGGGAGCTGTTTTTT.

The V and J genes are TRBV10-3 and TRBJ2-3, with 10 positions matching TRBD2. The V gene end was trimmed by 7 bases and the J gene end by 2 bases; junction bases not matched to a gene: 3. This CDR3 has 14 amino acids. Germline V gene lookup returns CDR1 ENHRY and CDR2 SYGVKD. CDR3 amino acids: CAIKTSGITDTQYF. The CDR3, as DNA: TGTGCCATCAAAACTAGCGGGATCACAGATACGCAGTATTTT.

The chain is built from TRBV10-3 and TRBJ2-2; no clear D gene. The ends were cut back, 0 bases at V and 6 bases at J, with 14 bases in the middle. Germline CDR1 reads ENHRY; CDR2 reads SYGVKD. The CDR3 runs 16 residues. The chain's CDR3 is CAISESSFLNPGELFF. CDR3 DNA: TGTGCCATCAGTGAGTCGAGTTTCCTCAACCCCGGGGAGCTGTTTTTT.

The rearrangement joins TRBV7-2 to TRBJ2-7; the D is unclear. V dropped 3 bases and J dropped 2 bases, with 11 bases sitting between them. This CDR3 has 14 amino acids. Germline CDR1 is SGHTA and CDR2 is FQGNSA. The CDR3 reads CASSFAWRPYEQYF. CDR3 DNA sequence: TGTGCCAGCAGCTTCGCATGGAGACCCTACGAGCAGTACTTC.

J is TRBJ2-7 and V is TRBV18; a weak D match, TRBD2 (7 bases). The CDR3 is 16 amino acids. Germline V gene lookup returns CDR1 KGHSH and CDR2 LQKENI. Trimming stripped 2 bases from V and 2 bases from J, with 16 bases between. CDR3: CASSPLALGGPYEQYF. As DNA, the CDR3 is TGTGCCAGCTCACCATTAGCCCTCGGGGGGCCCTACGAGCAGTACTTC.

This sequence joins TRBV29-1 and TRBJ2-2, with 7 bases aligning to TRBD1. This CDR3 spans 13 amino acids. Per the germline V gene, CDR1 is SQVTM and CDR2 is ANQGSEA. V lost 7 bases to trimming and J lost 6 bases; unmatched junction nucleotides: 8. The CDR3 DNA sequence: TGCAGCGCTCGTACAGGGGAAGCCGGGGAGCTGTTTTTT. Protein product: CSARTGEAGELFF.